In its sample, the clone carrying this TCR beta chain was seen once. This specimen comes from a study of identical twins. TCRdb independently ran MiXCR on the 5' RACE reads; one entry per CDR3 protein. The data contain about 660,000 distinct CDR3 sequences, more than 6.5% of them seen just once; the ten biggest clones take up 0.98%. These same records also appear under a second study, on yellow fever vaccine responses in identical twins.

Sequencing was done on a sample of PBMCs. This sequence originates from a woman aged 18-29 years in good health.

The CDR3: CASSQEAAGGADTQYF. The CDR3 bases are TGCGCCAGCAGCCAAGAAGCAGCGGGAGGGGCAGATACGCAGTATTTT. The chain couples TRBV4-3 to TRBJ2-3; TRBD2 aligns across 10 bases. V was pared by 0 bases and J by 4 bases, with 4 bases of the junction left unmatched. The CDR3 is 16 residues long. Germline V gene lookup returns CDR1 LGHNA and CDR2 YSLEER.